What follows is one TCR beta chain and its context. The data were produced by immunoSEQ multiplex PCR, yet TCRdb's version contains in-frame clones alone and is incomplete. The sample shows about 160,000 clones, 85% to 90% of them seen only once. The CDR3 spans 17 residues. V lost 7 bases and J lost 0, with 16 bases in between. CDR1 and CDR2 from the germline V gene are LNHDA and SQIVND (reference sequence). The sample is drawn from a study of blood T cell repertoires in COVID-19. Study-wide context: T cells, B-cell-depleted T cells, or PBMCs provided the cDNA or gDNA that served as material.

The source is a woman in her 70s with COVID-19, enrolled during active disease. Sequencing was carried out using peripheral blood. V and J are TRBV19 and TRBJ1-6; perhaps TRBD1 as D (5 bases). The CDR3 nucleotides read TGTGCCAGTAAGTTGGCGGGGCTGAGCTCCTATAATTCACCCCTCCACTTT. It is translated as CASKLAGLSSYNSPLHF.